Presented here are 8 T cell receptor beta chains from one specimen sequenced in a study of cytomegalovirus exposure and HLA in healthy donors. The table came from immunoSEQ multiplex PCR; TCRdb's copy has only in-frame clones and leaves some out. The sample carries roughly 130,000 clones, around nine tenths recorded once. Sequences were obtained from PBMCs. These receptors all stem from a man aged 25-45 years in good health and CMV-seronegative.

The rearrangement uses TRBV7-2 and TRBJ1-2; D not resolved. V lost 4 bases and J lost 4, with 10 bases in between. This CDR3 has 13 amino acids. Germline lookup yields CDR1 SGHTA and CDR2 FQGNSA. The CDR3 spells CASSSTGFYGYTF. DNA of the CDR3: TGTGCCAGCAGCTCAACCGGGTTCTATGGCTACACCTTC.

This chain joins TRBV13 and TRBJ2-5; 14 positions agree with TRBD2. Germline CDR1 PRHDT, CDR2 FYEKMQ (reference sequence). Unmatched junction bases numbered 4, after V lost 5 bases and J lost 2 bases. The CDR3 totals 16 residues. This CDR3 is CASSKGLAGGQETQYF. The CDR3 DNA is TGTGCCAGCAGCAAAGGACTAGCGGGAGGTCAAGAGACCCAGTACTTC. The full variable domain, with the rest looked up from reference TRBV13 and TRBJ2-5, is AAGVIQSPRHLIKEKRETATLKCYPIPRHDTVYWYQQGPGQDPQFLISFYEKMQSDKGSIPDRFSAQQFSDYHSELNMSSLELGDSALYFCASSKGLAGGQETQYFGPGTRLLVL.

The chain recombines TRBV2 with TRBJ1-1; TRBD1 might be the D (6 bases). Germline lookup yields CDR1 SNHLY and CDR2 FYNNEI. V dropped 8 bases and J dropped 3 bases, with 13 bases sitting between them. This CDR3 has 13 residues. CDR3 bases: TGTGCCAGCCTACAGGGACGGGACACTGAAGCTTTCTTT. Translation: CASLQGRDTEAFF.

The chain uses TRBV5-4 and TRBJ1-2; D is ambiguous. The CDR3 spans 14 residues. V dropped 0 bases and J dropped 4 bases, with 10 bases sitting between them. CDR1 SGHNT and CDR2 YYREEE come from the germline V gene (reference sequence). The CDR3 here is CASSLETASYGYTF. In DNA, the CDR3 is TGTGCCAGCAGCTTGGAAACAGCTTCCTATGGCTACACCTTC.

The chain recombines TRBV4-1 with TRBJ2-7; the D gene is possibly TRBD1 (5 bases). Trimming pared 4 bases from V and 6 bases from J, leaving 16 bases between. Germline-derived CDR1 and CDR2 are MGHRA and YSYEKL. The CDR3 runs 14 residues. CDR3 DNA sequence: TGCGCCAGCAGCCGTTCAGGGCAGCCAGCCGAGCAGTACTTC. Protein product: CASSRSGQPAEQYF.

This clone turned up a few times. The CDR3 DNA reads as TGTGCCAGCAGCTCCGCGGGACAGGGTACGGGGGAGCAGTACTTC. It codes for CASSSAGQGTGEQYF. The chain has TRBV7-8 and TRBJ2-7, with TRBD1 matching 9 bases. J was trimmed by 7 bases and V by 4 bases; bases with no gene match: 11. The CDR3 is 15 residues long. The V gene's germline CDR1 is SGHVS and CDR2 FQNEAQ.

This chain links TRBV11-2 with TRBJ1-2; D might be TRBD1 (5 bases). This CDR3 contains 14 residues. V lost 0 bases to trimming and J lost 5 bases, with 10 bases between them. CDR1 SGHAT and CDR2 FQNNGV come from the germline V gene. The CDR3 nucleotides are TGTGCCAGCAGCTTAGACGGAGACAGATATGGCTACACCTTC. The encoded protein is CASSLDGDRYGYTF. The full variable domain, its missing parts supplied by reference TRBV11-2 and TRBJ1-2, is EAGVAQSPRYKIIEKRQSVAFWCNPISGHATLYWYQQILGQGPKLLIQFQNNGVVDDSQLPKDRFSAERLKGVDSTLKIQPAKLEDSAVYLCASSLDGDRYGYTFGSGTRLTVV.

This rearrangement joins TRBV6-1 to TRBJ2-3, with D unclear. The CDR3 is made up of 13 amino acids. Trimming cost V 6 bases and J 4 bases, with 11 bases left between them. Per the germline V gene, CDR1 is MNHNS and CDR2 is SASEGT. The CDR3 bases are TGTGCCAGCAGGTCCGTAGGAGCAGATACGCAGTATTTT. Translating it yields CASRSVGADTQYF.